Sequencing of this T cell receptor (beta chain) was carried out in a study of blood T cells in healthy people across ages. Investigators took around 11 milliliters of peripheral blood from every donor. V was clipped by 4 bases and J by 8 bases, with 8 bases between them. The CDR3 spans 11 residues. A sample-barcoded 5' primer and a J-beta primer mix were used in a second PCR of roughly 6 to 11 cycles. Each CDR3 protein is one row after TCRdb ran MiXCR on the 5' RACE reads. The data contain approximately 810,000 distinct CDR3 sequences, less than 35% of them singletons. This clonotype came up many times.

This clonotype originated in an elderly woman in good health. Sequencing was carried out using blood. V and J are TRBV12-3 or TRBV12-4 and TRBJ1-1; D uncertain. CDR3 bases: TGTGCCAGCAGTTCCCGCTTAGAAGCTTTCTTT. The encoded protein is CASSSRLEAFF.